This is a list of T cell receptor beta chains from one sample in a study of control samples from healthy donors and cancer patients. Libraries were prepared by immunoSEQ multiplex PCR; TCRdb keeps only in-frame clonotypes and omits some of them. Of 85,000 to 95,000 clones in the sample, around 89% were seen once. Sequenced sample: blood. The receptors stem from a woman in her seventies in good health. CDR3s include the opening cysteine and the closing phenylalanine or tryptophan. Each record gives: J gene, clone size, D gene, V gene, CDR3 DNA, CDR3 protein. D genes are given only for firm matches. Rows give clone size only sometimes, using once, few, many, or a class for an expanded clone.

TRBJ1-4	once	NA	TRBV6-5	TGTGCCAGCAGTTACGGCCAGACGACAACTAATGAAAAACTGTTTTTT	CASSYGQTTTNEKLFF
TRBJ2-1	NA	TRBD1	TRBV6-2/TRBV6-3	TGTGCCAGCAGCCGCCAGGGGACAGAGCTCGGCAATGAGCAGTTCTTC	CASSRQGTELGNEQFF
TRBJ2-3	NA	TRBD2	TRBV19	TGTGCCAGTAGGATGACTAGCGGGACGCAGTATTTT	CASRMTSGTQYF
TRBJ1-1	NA	NA	TRBV30	TGTGCCTGGAGTGGGTCAGGGGTCACTGAAGCTTTCTTT	CAWSGSGVTEAFF
TRBJ1-1	NA	NA	TRBV28	TGTGCCAGCAGTTTTAATGGCAACACTGAAGCTTTCTTT	CASSFNGNTEAFF
TRBJ2-1	NA	NA	TRBV12-3/TRBV12-4	TGTGCCAGCAGTTTAACAGGGCGGCAGTTCTTC	CASSLTGRQFF
TRBJ1-2	NA	NA	TRBV2	TGTGCCAGCACCCCGGACGGCTACTATGGCTACACCTTC	CASTPDGYYGYTF
TRBJ2-7	NA	NA	TRBV7-9	TGTGCCAGCAGCCGACAGGTCTACGAGCAGTACTTC	CASSRQVYEQYF
TRBJ1-1	NA	TRBD1	TRBV11-2	TGTGCCAGCAGCTTAAGTCCAGGGGGCACTGAAGCTTTCTTT	CASSLSPGGTEAFF
TRBJ2-7	NA	TRBD1	TRBV7-3	TGTGCCAGCAGCTTGGGACAGGCTAGCGAGCAGTACTTC	CASSLGQASEQYF
TRBJ1-5	NA	NA	TRBV5-4	TGTGCCAGCAGCTTGGGTGGCGACAACAATCAGCCCCAGCATTTT	CASSLGGDNNQPQHF
TRBJ2-3	NA	NA	TRBV6-1	TGTGCCAGCAGTGAATCCGGGCATGGCACAGATACGCAGTATTTT	CASSESGHGTDTQYF
TRBJ2-1	NA	NA	TRBV12-3/TRBV12-4	TGTGCCAGCACCCTCGGGGGTGAGCAGTTCTTC	CASTLGGEQFF
TRBJ1-4	NA	NA	TRBV28	TGTGCCAGCAGTCGGGAGGGCGACCAAGCTGAAAAACTGTTTTTT	CASSREGDQAEKLFF
TRBJ1-1	NA	NA	TRBV5-1	TGCGCCAGCAGCTTACGACAGGCAAACACTGAAGCTTTCTTT	CASSLRQANTEAFF
TRBJ2-5	NA	NA	TRBV11-2	TGTGCCAGCAGCTTAGAAAGGCCGGCTCTACGGTGGGAGACCCAGTACTTC	CASSLERPALRWETQYF
TRBJ1-3	NA	NA	TRBV5-1	TGCGCCAGCAGGACAGACTCTGGAAACACCATATATTTT	CASRTDSGNTIYF
TRBJ2-3	NA	NA	TRBV10-3	TGTGCCATCAGTGACCAGGATACGCAGTATTTT	CAISDQDTQYF
TRBJ2-3	NA	NA	TRBV6-4	TGTGCCAGCAGTGACTCTATAGGGGGCACAGATACGCAGTATTTT	CASSDSIGGTDTQYF
TRBJ2-1	NA	TRBD2	TRBV6-1	TGTGCCAGCAGTGAAGCGTTGGGGGGAGGGGTGAATGAGCAGTTCTTC	CASSEALGGGVNEQFF
TRBJ1-1	NA	TRBD1	TRBV11-3	TGTGCCAGCAGCTTGGGACAGGGAGAGGGGAACACTGAAGCTTTCTTT	CASSLGQGEGNTEAFF
TRBJ2-6	NA	NA	TRBV30	TGTGCCTGTGTCCGACTGTTCTCTGGGGCCAACGTCCTGACTTTC	CACVRLFSGANVLTF
TRBJ1-2	once	TRBD1	TRBV10-3	TGTGCCATCAGTGAGCATACACAGGGGTTAGCTAACTATGGCTACACCTTC	CAISEHTQGLANYGYTF
TRBJ1-6	NA	NA	TRBV19	TGTGCCAGTAGTGAGGGATCCTATAATTCACCCCTCCACTTT	CASSEGSYNSPLHF
TRBJ1-1	NA	TRBD1	TRBV7-8	TGTGCCAGCAGCCCACGGACAGGGATTTACCCTGAAGCTTTCTTT	CASSPRTGIYPEAFF
TRBJ2-2	NA	NA	TRBV2	TGTGCCAGCAAAGAGAACCCCGGGAACACCGGGGAGCTGTTTTTT	CASKENPGNTGELFF
TRBJ1-5	NA	NA	TRBV2	TGTGCCAGCACCGAAGGGGAGAATCAGCCCCAGCATTTT	CASTEGENQPQHF
TRBJ2-2	NA	NA	TRBV5-1	TGCGCCAGCAGCTTGGGGGGCGGCCCGAACACCGGGGAGCTGTTTTTT	CASSLGGGPNTGELFF
TRBJ1-2	once	TRBD1	TRBV5-1	TGCGCCAGCAGCGGGGACAGCTATGGCTACACCTTC	CASSGDSYGYTF
TRBJ2-1	few	TRBD2	TRBV5-1	TGCGCCAGCAGCTTGTTAGCGGGAGTAGTCAATGAGCAGTTCTTC	CASSLLAGVVNEQFF